The next 6 T cell receptor beta chains were all read from a single sample in a study of cytomegalovirus exposure and HLA in healthy donors. 60 Vbeta and 13 Jbeta primers were used in PCR. This table comes from immunoSEQ multiplex PCR, and its TCRdb copy is limited to in-frame clones, with some not included. Of 100,000 or so clones in the sample, 63% were seen once. Sample: PBMCs. These receptors were taken from a human donor in good health.

The chain uses TRBV7-9 and TRBJ2-7; 7 nucleotides align to TRBD1. The CDR3 runs to 15 residues. Per germline, CDR1 SEHNR and CDR2 FQNEAQ (reference sequence). V shed 4 bases and J 6 bases; nucleotides not matched to a gene: 12. Written as DNA, the CDR3 is TGTGCCAGCAGCTACGGGGACCCAGGGGGATCCGAGCAGTACTTC. This codes for CASSYGDPGGSEQYF.

The rearrangement links TRBV5-4 to TRBJ2-7; maybe TRBD1 (7 bases). This CDR3 has 18 amino acids. Germline assignment: CDR1 SGHNT and CDR2 YYREEE (reference sequence). Trimming removed 0 bases from V and 2 bases from J, with 21 bases in between. Here the CDR3 reads CASSLDLGGRDFPYEQYF. The CDR3 nucleotides read TGTGCCAGCAGCTTGGATTTAGGGGGCCGGGACTTCCCCTACGAGCAGTACTTC.

This clone is a singleton in its sample. V usage is TRBV12-2 and J usage is TRBJ1-5; the table's D call, TRBD1, has no DNA check behind it. TRBV12-2 is a known pseudogene. This CDR3 contains 17 residues. In DNA form, the CDR3 reads TGTGCAAGTCGCTCCGGGGGGGACAGGGAGATCATCCAGCCCCAGCATTTT. This sequence encodes CASRSGGDREIIQPQHF.

This rearrangement joins TRBV19 to TRBJ2-1; D is ambiguous. The CDR3 runs to 14 residues. Germline V gene lookup returns CDR1 LNHDA and CDR2 SQIVND (reference sequence). Trimming pared 6 bases from V and 1 base from J, leaving 10 bases between. For the CDR3, the DNA is TGTGCCAGTAGCCTCCTAGGATCCTACAATGAGCAGTTCTTC. Its protein product is CASSLLGSYNEQFF. The full variable domain, its missing parts supplied by reference TRBV19 and TRBJ2-1, is DGGITQSPKYLFRKEGQNVTLSCEQNLNHDAMYWYRQDPGQGLRLIYYSQIVNDFQKGDIAEGYSVSREKKESFPLTVTSAQKNPTAFYLCASSLLGSYNEQFFGPGTRLTVL.

The J gene is TRBJ2-2, the V gene TRBV11-2; TRBD2 might be the D (5 bases). The germline gives CDR1 SGHAT, CDR2 FQNNGV. This CDR3 contains 13 residues. Trimming took 1 base from V and 9 from J, leaving 9 bases between them. The CDR3 here is CASSLVVTRELFF. The DNA of the CDR3 is TGTGCCAGCAGCTTAGTGGTGACTAGGGAGCTGTTTTTT.

The rearrangement links TRBV2 to TRBJ1-3, with 8 bases lining up with TRBD1. V dropped 4 bases and J dropped 5; count of bases not matched to a gene: 7. The CDR3 is 15 residues long. Germline CDR1 is SNHLY and CDR2 is FYNNEI. In nucleotides, the CDR3 is TGTGCCAGCAGTGTAATGGGGGACAGGAGAAACACCATATATTTT. Translating it yields CASSVMGDRRNTIYF.